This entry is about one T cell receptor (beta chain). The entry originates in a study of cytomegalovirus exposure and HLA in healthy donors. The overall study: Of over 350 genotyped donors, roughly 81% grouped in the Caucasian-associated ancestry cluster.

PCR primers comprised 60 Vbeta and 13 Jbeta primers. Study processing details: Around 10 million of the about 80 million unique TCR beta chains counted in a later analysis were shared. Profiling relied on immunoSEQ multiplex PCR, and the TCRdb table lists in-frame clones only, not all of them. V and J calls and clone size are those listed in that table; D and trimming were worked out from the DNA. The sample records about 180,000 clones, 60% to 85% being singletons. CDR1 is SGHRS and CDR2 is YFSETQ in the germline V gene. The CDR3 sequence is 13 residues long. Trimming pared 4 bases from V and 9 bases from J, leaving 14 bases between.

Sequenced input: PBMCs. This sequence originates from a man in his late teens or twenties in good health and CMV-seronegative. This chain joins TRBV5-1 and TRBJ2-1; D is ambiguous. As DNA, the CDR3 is TGCGCCAGCAGCCCGTCCCTACCCGGTGAGCAGTTCTTC. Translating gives CASSPSLPGEQFF. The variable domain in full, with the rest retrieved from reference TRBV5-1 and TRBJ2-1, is KAGVTQTPRYLIKTRGQQVTLSCSPISGHRSVSWYQQTPGQGLQFLFEYFSETQRNKGNFPGRFSGRQFSNSRSEMNVSTLELGDSALYLCASSPSLPGEQFFGPGTRLTVL.